This T cell receptor beta chain was captured in a study of cytomegalovirus exposure and HLA in healthy donors. Study-level background: In a later analysis, the roughly 130 validation repertoires were reported to have used the same platform as the roughly 730 first-cohort repertoires. Findings of the study overall: One later analysis, an examination of the 120 validation repertoires, found that first-cohort TCR clusters tended to co-occur in them.

In regard to this clone: The antigen remains undetermined.

The donors were members of the validation cohort, which comprised 120 subjects and was separate from the first cohort of 666 subjects. Assay: immunoSEQ multiplex PCR; the TCRdb copy retains only in-frame clones and omits some. The repertoire consists of 250,000 to 400,000 clones, with approximately 86% occurring once and the leading ten covering 0.9% to 1%. Looked up from germline, CDR1 is SGHTA and CDR2 is FQGNSA. The CDR3 consists of 16 residues. Germline trimming cut 0 bases from V and 3 bases from J; bases unmatched to any gene: 7. This TCR was sampled from a man aged 30-40 years in good health and CMV-seronegative. The chain recombines TRBV7-2 with TRBJ1-2; TRBD1 aligns across 7 bases. The sequenced sample was PBMCs. The chain's CDR3 is CASSLARRGRDYGYTF. In DNA form, the CDR3 reads TGTGCCAGCAGCTTAGCGAGGAGGGGGCGCGACTATGGCTACACCTTC.